Shown below are 19 T cell receptor beta chains from a single sample sequenced in a study of shared clonotypes between healthy human individuals. The protocol was immunoSEQ multiplex PCR, while the TCRdb copy is restricted to in-frame clones and leaves out a portion. The sample records millions of clones, around 93% being singletons. CD45RO-negative, CCR7-selected cells formed the naive CD8 fraction, which excluded terminally differentiated effector memory CD45RA+ cells. Sequencing used naive CD8+ T cells from PBMCs. The receptors were gathered from a man between 18 and 35 years old in good health. Some clones in this sample may be carry-over from other donors' samples.

This rearrangement joins TRBV7-9 to TRBJ2-5; 7 nucleotides line up with TRBD2. With the DNA end fitting TRBJ2-7 better, the J assignment may be wrong. In germline, CDR1 is SEHNR, CDR2 FQNEAQ (reference sequence). This CDR3 spans 13 amino acids. The CDR3 DNA sequence: TGTGCCAGCACCCCCGGGAGGTTCTACGAGCAGTACTTC. Amino acid sequence: CASTPGRFYEQYF.

This chain joins TRBV6-1 and TRBJ1-4, with TRBD1 as a possible D gene (6 bases). The germline V gene has CDR1 MNHNS and CDR2 SASEGT. Trimming removed 6 bases at V and 6 bases at J, with 17 bases between. The CDR3 sequence is 15 residues long. The CDR3 reads CASRAYRENDEKLFF. CDR3 nucleotide sequence: TGTGCCAGCAGAGCCTACAGGGAGAACGATGAAAAACTGTTTTTT.

The CDR3 spells CASLETGNFYGYTF. Written as DNA, the CDR3 is TGTGCCAGCTTAGAGACAGGGAACTTCTATGGCTACACCTTC. The rearrangement uses TRBV6-1 and TRBJ1-2; 7 bases are shared with TRBD1. The CDR3 length is 14 residues. The V gene end was trimmed by 8 bases and the J gene end by 4 bases; junction bases not matched to a gene: 10. The germline V gene encodes CDR1 MNHNS and CDR2 SASEGT.

The chain employs TRBV27 and TRBJ1-5; 8 bases fit TRBD1. The J segment lost 6 bases and the V segment lost 5 bases, leaving 15 bases of the junction unmatched. The germline V gene has CDR1 MNHEY and CDR2 SMNVEV (reference sequence). The CDR3 length is 17 residues. The CDR3 region is CASSAQYLTGGFQPQHF. The CDR3 coding sequence is TGTGCCAGCAGTGCGCAATACTTAACAGGGGGTTTTCAGCCCCAGCATTTT.

The V gene is TRBV11-2, the J gene TRBJ2-7; D could derive from TRBD1 or TRBD2 (5 bases each). From germline, CDR1 is SGHAT and CDR2 FQNNGV. Trimming removed 6 bases at V and 1 base at J, with 16 bases between. The CDR3 spans 15 residues. DNA of the CDR3: TGTGCCAGCAGGGAGCGGCCACAGGCTTCCTACGAGCAGTACTTC. Its translation: CASRERPQASYEQYF.

The rearrangement uses TRBV4-3 and TRBJ2-3, with D unclear. CDR3 size: 13 residues. V was pared by 5 bases and J by 3 bases, with 9 bases between. Germline V gene sequence: CDR1 LGHNA, CDR2 YSLEER. In DNA, the CDR3 is TGCGCCAGCAGCGCTCAGGAGACAGATACGCAGTATTTT. It specifies CASSAQETDTQYF.

The chain links TRBV11-2 to TRBJ1-3, with D uncertain. The V end lost 8 bases, the J end lost 4 bases, and 3 bases lay between the germline ends. Germline lookup yields CDR1 SGHAT and CDR2 FQNNGV. The CDR3 is 10 residues long. CDR3 bases: TGTGCCAGCGGAGGAAACACCATATATTTT. Translating it yields CASGGNTIYF.

The chain uses TRBV5-4 and TRBJ2-5; D may match TRBD1 or TRBD2 (5 bases each). The germline CDR1 and CDR2 sequences are SGHNT and YYREEE (reference sequence). V was trimmed by 4 bases and J by 4 bases, leaving 20 bases between them. The CDR3 totals 16 residues. The CDR3 bases are TGTGCCAGCAGCAGCCCAGGCGAGGGGCAAGCAGAGACCCAGTACTTC. It yields the protein CASSSPGEGQAETQYF. Using reference TRBV5-4 and TRBJ2-5 for the parts outside the CDR3, the full variable domain is ETGVTQSPTHLIKTRGQQVTLRCSSQSGHNTVSWYQQALGQGPQFIFQYYREEENGRGNFPPRFSGLQFPNYSSELNVNALELDDSALYLCASSSPGEGQAETQYFGPGTRLLVL.

This rearrangement joins TRBV5-1 to TRBJ2-2; unclear D gene. The CDR3 extends over 14 amino acids. Germline CDR1 reads SGHRS; CDR2 reads YFSETQ. V was trimmed by 6 bases and J by 6 bases, leaving 15 bases between them. The CDR3 is CASTWGRDPGELFF. CDR3 nucleotides: TGCGCCAGCACTTGGGGAAGAGACCCCGGGGAGCTGTTTTTT.

The CDR3 DNA sequence: TGCGCCAGCAGCCAAGATTATACGACTAGCGGGAGTTTGGTTTACGAGCAGTACTTC. It is translated as CASSQDYTTSGSLVYEQYF. The V gene is TRBV4-3, the J gene TRBJ2-7, with 12 bases identical to TRBD2. Germline CDR1 is LGHNA and CDR2 is YSLEER. The ends lost 0 bases at V and 4 bases at J; junction bases unmatched: 13. There are 19 residues in the CDR3.

This clone showed up just once. The chain has TRBV9 and TRBJ2-2; D perhaps matches TRBD2 (6 bases). This CDR3 has 16 residues. Germline V gene lookup returns CDR1 SGDLS and CDR2 YYNGEE. V was pared by 2 bases and J by 6 bases, with 17 bases between. The CDR3 DNA reads TGTGCCAGCAGCGTTACGGGAGCAGGTATGGCCGGGGAGCTGTTTTTT. Protein product: CASSVTGAGMAGELFF.

The chain joins TRBV28 to TRBJ1-1, with no clear D. The CDR3 runs 12 residues. Trimming took 1 base from V and 8 from J, leaving 8 bases between them. The germline V gene has CDR1 MDHEN and CDR2 SYDVKM. The CDR3 nucleotides read TGTGCCAGCAGTTTATCGACCTGGGAAGCTTTCTTT. Protein: CASSLSTWEAFF.

The chain links TRBV19 to TRBJ2-1, with TRBD1 identical over 7 bases. Germline V gene lookup returns CDR1 LNHDA and CDR2 SQIVND (reference sequence). V was pared by 7 bases and J by 4 bases, with 10 bases of the junction left unmatched. This CDR3 has 15 residues. The CDR3 loop is CASNHRGVSYNEQFF. As DNA, the CDR3 is TGTGCCAGTAATCACAGGGGTGTATCGTACAATGAGCAGTTCTTC.

The V call is TRBV9, the J call TRBJ1-2; D might be TRBD1 (5 bases). Germline-derived CDR1 and CDR2 are SGDLS and YYNGEE. This CDR3 comprises 14 residues. Trimming stripped 3 bases from V and 4 bases from J, with 13 bases between. CDR3 region: CASSERRDSYGYTF. In DNA, the CDR3 is TGTGCCAGCAGCGAAAGGAGAGACAGCTATGGCTACACCTTC.

The rearrangement uses TRBV29-1 and TRBJ1-1; D perhaps matches TRBD1 (6 bases). Germline V CDR1 and CDR2: SQVTM, ANQGSEA. V lost 6 bases to trimming and J lost 8 bases, with 10 bases between them. This CDR3 has 10 amino acids. CDR3 sequence reads: CSVVDREAFF. Written as DNA, the CDR3 is TGCAGCGTCGTTGACAGGGAAGCTTTCTTT.

The chain uses TRBV28 and TRBJ2-7; no clear D gene. Germline assignment: CDR1 MDHEN and CDR2 SYDVKM. The CDR3 length is 12 residues. The V end was cut by 4 bases, the J end by 3 bases, with 7 bases between. CDR3 residues: CASSSFGYEQYF. Here the CDR3 DNA reads TGTGCCAGCAGTTCCTTCGGCTACGAGCAGTACTTC.

This clone was picked up one time. The chain employs TRBV12-5 and TRBJ2-4, with D maybe TRBD1 (7 bases). Germline V gene sequence: CDR1 LGHNT, CDR2 FRNRAP. Trimming left V 7 bases short and J 0 bases short, with 10 bases between. This CDR3 region has 14 residues. CDR3 residues: CASAQGGAKNIQYF. CDR3 coding DNA: TGTGCTAGTGCCCAGGGGGGAGCCAAAAACATTCAGTACTTC.

The chain carries TRBV4-1 and TRBJ1-1, with D perhaps matching TRBD1 (6 bases). The CDR3 loop spans 14 amino acids. The ends were cut back, 4 bases at V and 2 bases at J, with 11 bases in the middle. Germline V gene sequence: CDR1 MGHRA, CDR2 YSYEKL. The CDR3 is CASSLRGLNTEAFF. The CDR3 DNA reads TGCGCCAGCAGCCTAAGGGGGTTAAACACTGAAGCTTTCTTT.

This sequence joins TRBV7-9 and TRBJ1-4; D might be TRBD1 (6 bases). Germline CDR1 is SEHNR and CDR2 is FQNEAQ (reference sequence). The CDR3 loop spans 15 amino acids. V was clipped by 2 bases and J by 7 bases, with 14 bases between them. The CDR3 DNA follows: TGTGCCAGCAGCTTATCTAGCAGGGGATCTGAAAAACTGTTTTTT. It encodes CASSLSSRGSEKLFF. The whole variable domain, filled in from reference TRBV7-9 and TRBJ1-4, reads DTGVSQNPRHKITKRGQNVTFRCDPISEHNRLYWYRQTLGQGPEFLTYFQNEAQLEKSRLLSDRFSAERPKGSFSTLEIQRTEQGDSAMYLCASSLSSRGSEKLFFGSGTQLSVL.